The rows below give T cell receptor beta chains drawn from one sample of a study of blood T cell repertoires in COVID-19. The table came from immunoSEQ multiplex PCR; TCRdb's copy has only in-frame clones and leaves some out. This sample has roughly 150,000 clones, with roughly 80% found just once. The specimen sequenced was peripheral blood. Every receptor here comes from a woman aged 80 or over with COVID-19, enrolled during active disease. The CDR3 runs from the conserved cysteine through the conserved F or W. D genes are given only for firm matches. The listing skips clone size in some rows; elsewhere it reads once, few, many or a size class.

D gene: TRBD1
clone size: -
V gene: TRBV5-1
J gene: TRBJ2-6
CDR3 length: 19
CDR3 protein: CASSLGDRLTNSGANVLTF
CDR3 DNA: TGCGCCAGCAGCTTGGGGGACAGGTTAACCAACTCTGGGGCCAACGTCCTGACTTTC

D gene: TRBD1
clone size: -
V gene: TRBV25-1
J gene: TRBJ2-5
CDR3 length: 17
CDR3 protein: CASSIRRTGLGQETQYF
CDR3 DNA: TGTGCCAGCAGTATTCGCAGGACAGGGCTTGGCCAAGAGACCCAGTACTTC

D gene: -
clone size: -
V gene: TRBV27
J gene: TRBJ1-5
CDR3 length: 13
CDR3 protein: CASSAEVYQPQHF
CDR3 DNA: TGTGCCAGCAGCGCAGAAGTATATCAGCCCCAGCATTTT

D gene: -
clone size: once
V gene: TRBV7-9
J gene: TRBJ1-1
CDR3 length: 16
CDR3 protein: CASSSPQQVMNTEAFF
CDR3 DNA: TGTGCCAGCAGCTCGCCCCAACAGGTCATGAACACTGAAGCTTTCTTT

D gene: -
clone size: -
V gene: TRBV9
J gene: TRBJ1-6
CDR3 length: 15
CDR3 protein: CASSVLGTNNSPLHF
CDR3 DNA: TGTGCCAGCAGCGTACTAGGGACAAATAATTCACCCCTCCACTTT

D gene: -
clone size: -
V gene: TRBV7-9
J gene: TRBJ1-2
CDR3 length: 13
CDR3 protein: CASSLGQVYGYTF
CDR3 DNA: TGTGCCAGCAGCTTAGGTCAGGTCTATGGCTACACCTTC

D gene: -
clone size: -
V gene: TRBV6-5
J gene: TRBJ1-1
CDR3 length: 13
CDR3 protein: CASSQQGNTEAFF
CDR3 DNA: TGTGCCAGCAGCCAACAGGGGAACACTGAAGCTTTCTTT

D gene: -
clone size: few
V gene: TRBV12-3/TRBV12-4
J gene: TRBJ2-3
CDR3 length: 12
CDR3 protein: CASSLGGTARYF
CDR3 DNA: TGTGCCAGCAGTTTAGGTGGTACAGCACGATATTTT

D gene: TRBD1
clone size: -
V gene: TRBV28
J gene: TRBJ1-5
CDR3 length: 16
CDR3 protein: CASSFRRGLSGQPQHF
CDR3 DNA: TGTGCCAGCAGTTTTCGCAGGGGGCTCTCTGGTCAGCCCCAGCATTTT

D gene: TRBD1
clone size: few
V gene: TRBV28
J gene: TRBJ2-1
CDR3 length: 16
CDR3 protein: CASSLVQGVSYNEQFF
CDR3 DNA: TGTGCCAGCAGTTTAGTGCAGGGGGTGTCCTACAATGAGCAGTTCTTC

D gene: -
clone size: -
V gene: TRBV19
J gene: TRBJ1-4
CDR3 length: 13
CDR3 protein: CASTVTGAEKLFF
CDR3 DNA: TGTGCCAGTACCGTGACAGGAGCCGAAAAACTGTTTTTT

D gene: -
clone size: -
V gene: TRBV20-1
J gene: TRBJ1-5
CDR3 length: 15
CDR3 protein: CSASPQGGGDQPQHF
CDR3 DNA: TGCAGTGCTAGTCCCCAGGGAGGGGGTGATCAGCCCCAGCATTTT

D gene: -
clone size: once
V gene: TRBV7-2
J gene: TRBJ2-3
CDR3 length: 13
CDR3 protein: CASSRTGPDTQYF
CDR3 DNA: TGTGCCAGCAGCCGTACAGGGCCAGATACGCAGTATTTT